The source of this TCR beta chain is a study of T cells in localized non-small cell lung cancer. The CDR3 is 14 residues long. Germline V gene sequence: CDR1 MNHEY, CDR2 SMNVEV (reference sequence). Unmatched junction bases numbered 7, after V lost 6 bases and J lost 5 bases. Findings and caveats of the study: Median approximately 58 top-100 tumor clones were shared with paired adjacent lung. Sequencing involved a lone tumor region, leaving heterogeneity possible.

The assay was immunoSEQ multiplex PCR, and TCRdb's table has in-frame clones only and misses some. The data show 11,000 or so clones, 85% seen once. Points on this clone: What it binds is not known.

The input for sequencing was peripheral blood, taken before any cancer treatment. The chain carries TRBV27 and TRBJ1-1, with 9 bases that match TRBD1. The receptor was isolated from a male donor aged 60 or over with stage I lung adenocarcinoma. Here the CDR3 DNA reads TGTGCCAGCAGGATGACAGGGGGGATAACTGAAGCTTTCTTT. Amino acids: CASRMTGGITEAFF.